This TCR beta chain was identified in a study of cytomegalovirus exposure and HLA in healthy donors (dated by TCRdb to the late 2010s). In terms of the full investigation: An earlier analysis of approximately 600 of the donors reported 250 to 350 Gb of sequence data and 117 million unique TCR beta sequences from 150 million to 200 million T cells. The aim of the study was to test whether cataloging public T cell receptors could identify signatures of past pathogen exposure. HLA typing covered class I and class II loci at four-digit resolution. Among around 400 genotyped donors of the cohort, an average of around 250,000 unique TCR beta nucleotide sequences was sequenced per donor, of which approximately 19% were non-productive. Genome-wide SNP genotypes for about 65% of the 666 donors were used in a later genetic analysis, which treated that subset as a discovery cohort. To decide whether each TCR beta V gene segment behaved as functional or pseudogenic, an earlier analysis of approximately 590 of the donors relied on high-throughput TCR beta sequencing. A handful of DR-DQ haplotypes were treated as single units for association and clustering because of strong linkage in the cohort. Using immunosequencing, the study profiled T cell repertoires from 500 to 800 subjects and related those repertoires to cytomegalovirus serostatus. All discovery cohort repertoires had been generated on a single sequencing platform. An early release covering over 500 HLA-typed donors comprised 300 to 350 gigabases of sequencing data and around 85 million unique TCR sequences. Rather than using new phenotypic data, the later analysis identified candidate immune exposures from TCR beta sequences and from how often those sequences occurred across donors. The number of donors typed differed by locus, with roughly 620-630 for A, B, C, DRB1 and DQB1, 522 for DQA1, approximately 570 for DPA1, and some 470 for DPB1. The study combined high-throughput TCR immunosequencing, statistical association of individual TCRs with disease status, and machine learning to predict cytomegalovirus infection status. To study patterns of TCR occurrence, a later analysis re-analyzed previously published TCR beta repertoires from around 670 donors and added high-resolution HLA genotyping. In addition to the first cohort of several hundred subjects, a separate validation cohort of around 110 different subjects was used. Of the roughly 400 genotyped donors, approximately 83% fell in the genetic ancestry cluster associated with self-reported Caucasian donors. Donor age, sex, ethnicity and CMV serostatus were compiled together with the repertoire data.

Library method: the immunoSEQ multiplex PCR assay. For the multiplex PCR, a mixture combining 60 forward primers for TCR Vbeta segments and 13 reverse primers for TCR Jbeta segments was used. The CDR3 region of rearranged TCR beta genes was amplified from genomic DNA with a multiplex PCR assay. Amplified TCR beta libraries were sequenced as 87-base-pair reads on the Illumina HiSeq System. In the paper's pipeline: In a later analysis, some 80 million unique TCR beta chains were counted across the roughly 610 repertoires, and about 10 million of these chains were shared by at least two donors. A nearest-neighbor algorithm error-corrected the raw reads and collapsed the reads into unique sequences, merging closely related sequences to remove PCR and sequencing errors. V, D and J gene segments were assigned by aligning CDR3 sequences to IMGT reference sequences. For a sequence to be retained, a match of at least six nucleotides to both a V gene segment and a J gene segment was required. Rearrangements were called productive when the CDR3 lacked stop codons and stayed in frame with V and J; all others were non-productive. CDR3 was defined according to IMGT convention as the region running from the second conserved V-encoded cysteine to the conserved J-encoded phenylalanine. The earlier analysis of 587 of the donors excluded sequences that lacked an unambiguous match to a single V gene segment. An earlier analysis of just under 600 of the donors called V segments functional above 56.7% productive rearrangements and segregating when the between-donor standard deviation exceeded 5%. A statistical classification framework was developed to diagnose cytomegalovirus status using the catalog of TCR beta chain sequences. In a later analysis, V and J genes were assigned by comparing TCR nucleotide sequences against IMGT/GENE-DB human TR gene sequences. The TCRdist pipeline was used in a later analysis to assign CDR3 sequences and most-parsimonious VDJ recombination scenarios. In a later analysis, each TCR beta chain was defined by its CDR3 amino acid sequence together with its V-gene family, and reads without a unique V-gene family were excluded. To address suspected cross-contamination and a sequencing artifact, a later analysis removed 592 highly shared, low-generation-probability nucleotide sequences. For each public chain, a later analysis derived a clonal expansion index from normalized ranks of inferred template counts within each repertoire. A later analysis computed generation probabilities with a VDJ recombination model fitted to out-of-frame rearrangements, and checked the results against IGoR. Hypergeometric tests were used in a later analysis to score TCR-TCR, TCR-HLA and TCR-CMV co-occurrence, with a repertoire-size bias correction applied to the TCR pairs. False discovery rates were estimated in a later analysis by permuting HLA or CMV assignments 20 times. In a later analysis, co-occurring TCRs were grouped using DBSCAN, with TCRdist sequence similarity added in when clustering inside HLA-allele-positive subsets. Repertoires with fewer than 30,000 or more than 120,000 public chains, plus five repertoires with anomalous nucleotide sharing, were excluded from co-occurrence clustering. TCRdb took over this immuneACCESS table, retaining in-frame rearrangements with V and J assigned. Such tables are incomplete; in checked studies, under half of the missing clones stem from an unresolved V gene, and the remainder is unexplained. Clonal size and the V and J genes are those of that table, whereas D and trimming came from the DNA. Counted in this sample were 200,000 to 250,000 clones; around 80% of them appeared once. The biggest ten clones account for around 2.9% of the sample.

This clone was found a few times. What this receptor recognizes is not known. There are no base qualities to consult, and no much larger clone falls within one base. What the research found in general, with its limitations: Sequencing depth was assumed to be roughly uniform across donors in the presence/absence analyses, though that assumption may not hold. In an earlier analysis of some 540 of the donors, most TCR beta V segments appeared in productive rearrangements about 87% or about 30% of the time, broadly matching IMGT annotations. A later analysis associated about 16,000 TCR beta sequences with specific HLA alleles at a false discovery rate of 0.05. In a later genetic analysis, a missense DCLRE1C variant was associated with V-gene and J-gene trimming of TCR beta chains, and the association was replicated in an independent cohort. The classifier was reported to diagnose cytomegalovirus status with high specificity and sensitivity in both the original and validation cohorts. A later analysis found that TCR association rates varied across HLA loci, with DRB1 alleles showing the most associated TCRs and HLA-C alleles the fewest. A later genetic analysis reported fewer N-insertions in productive TCRs among donors in an Asian-associated ancestry cluster than the roughly 720-donor mean. According to the authors, the approach could potentially be generalized to other disease states and immunological phenotypes. Most TCR sequences were observed very rarely across donors, whereas some public TCRs were present in many individuals. Correlated functional status among segregating V segments might reflect linkage disequilibrium, but an unknown experimental factor could not be ruled out. According to a later analysis, parvovirus B19, influenza, CMV and Epstein-Barr virus appeared linked to several top co-occurrence clusters. A cluster of highly shared sequence variants was judged likely to represent a technical artifact of the sequencing pipeline. Because counts were too low, approximately 18 rarely observed V segments, including chromosome 9 orphons, were excluded from the earlier analysis of about 500 of the donors. The cohort was sequenced for TCR beta chains only, and without alpha or paired-chain data the features that could be detected were limited. In vitro tests confirmed that three of the cytomegalovirus-associated TCR beta chains recognize cytomegalovirus antigens. A further reported finding was that TCR beta sequences accurately predicted the HLA-A and HLA-B alleles for most subjects in the first cohort. A later analysis found that HLA-associated TCR beta chains were more clonally expanded and had lower generation probabilities than equally common non-associated chains. For the cohort, immune exposure information was limited to CMV serostatus. Assigning TCR associations to individual alleles was difficult when HLA alleles, especially DR and DQ, strongly co-occurred. A later analysis found that most CMV-associated TCR beta chains appeared HLA-restricted, with HLA associations seemingly driven largely by CMV exposure. In the study, about 150 TCR beta chains were listed as associated with cytomegalovirus. Some IMGT-functional V segments, including TRBV6-2 and TRBV6-3, could not be told apart with the 87-base-pair reads, so those segments were excluded. Because HLA typing was unavailable for some donors at each locus, only the typed subset was used in association tests.

V is shortened by 10 bases, J by 2 bases, and the region joining them spans 9 bases. The CDR3, cysteine through phenylalanine, is 12 amino acids long. Solely the CDR3 DNA is kept, with 36 bases framed from the first base. Via the germline V gene (reference sequence), CDR1 is SEHNR and CDR2 FQNEAQ. The cohort consisted of 666 healthy bone marrow donors. All cohort members were sampled while nominally healthy, although unrecorded immune exposures were likely present. The donor was CMV seropositive and belonged to the group of around 300 seropositive cohort members. A peripheral blood sample was provided by each donor, and peripheral blood mononuclear cells were used for TCR beta sequencing. Genomic DNA was extracted from the blood cell samples with the Qiagen DNeasy Blood Extraction Kit.

The TCR sequence derives from a woman aged 55-70 years in good health and CMV-seropositive. Sequenced: PBMCs. This chain is built from TRBV7-9 and TRBJ2-1; there is no confident call for the D gene. The nucleotide sequence is given as TGTGCCATCGAAGACACCTACAATGAGCAGTTCTTC. Its protein is CAIEDTYNEQFF.